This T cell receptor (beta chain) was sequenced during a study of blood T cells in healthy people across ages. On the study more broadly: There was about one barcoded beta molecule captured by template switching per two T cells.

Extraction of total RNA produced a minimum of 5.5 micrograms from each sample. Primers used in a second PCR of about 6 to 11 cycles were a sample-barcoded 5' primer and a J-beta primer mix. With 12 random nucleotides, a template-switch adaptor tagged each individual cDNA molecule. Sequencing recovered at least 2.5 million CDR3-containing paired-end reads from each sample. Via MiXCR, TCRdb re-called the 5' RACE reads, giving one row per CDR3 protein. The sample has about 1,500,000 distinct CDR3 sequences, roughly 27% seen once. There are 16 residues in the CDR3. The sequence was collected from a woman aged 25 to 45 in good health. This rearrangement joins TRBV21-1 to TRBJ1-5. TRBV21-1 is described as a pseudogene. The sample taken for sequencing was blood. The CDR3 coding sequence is TGTGCCAGCAGCCCCACACCGGGAGGGTTCAATCAGCCCCAGCATTTT. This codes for CASSPTPGGFNQPQHF.